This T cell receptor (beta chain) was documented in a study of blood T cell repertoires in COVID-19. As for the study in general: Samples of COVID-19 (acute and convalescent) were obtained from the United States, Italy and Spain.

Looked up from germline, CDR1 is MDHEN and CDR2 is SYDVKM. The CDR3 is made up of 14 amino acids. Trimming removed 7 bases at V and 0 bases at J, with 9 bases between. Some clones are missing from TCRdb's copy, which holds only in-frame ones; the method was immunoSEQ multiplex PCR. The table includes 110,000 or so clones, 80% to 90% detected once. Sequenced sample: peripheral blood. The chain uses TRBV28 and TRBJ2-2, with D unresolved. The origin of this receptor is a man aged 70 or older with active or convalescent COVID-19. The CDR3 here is CASIYGANTGELFF. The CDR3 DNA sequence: TGTGCCAGCATCTACGGAGCGAACACCGGGGAGCTGTTTTTT.